This T cell receptor beta chain was captured in a study of blood T cell repertoires in COVID-19. Across the whole study: COVID-19 samples, acute and convalescent, were from the United States, Italy and Spain. Sources were T cells, B-cell-depleted T cells, or PBMCs; the material itself was cDNA or gDNA.

This clone appeared a single time. Authors' analysis steps: Estimates of nucleated cell counts were drawn from the amplification of reference gene primers. Using immunoSEQ multiplex PCR, the repertoire was profiled, and TCRdb retains in-frame clones only, with some absent. That table supplies the V and J calls and clone size; D and trimming were determined from the DNA. The table has tens of thousands of clones, approximately 88% seen once. The origin of this receptor is a woman aged 45-65 years with acute or convalescent COVID-19. Sequences were obtained from peripheral blood.

The CDR3 region is CASISRSETQYF. In DNA form, the CDR3 reads TGTGCCAGCATAAGTCGGTCGGAGACCCAGTACTTC. The chain has TRBV28 and TRBJ2-5, with no clear D. V was shortened by 7 bases and J by 5 bases, with 11 bases between the two germline ends. Germline CDR1 reads MDHEN; CDR2 reads SYDVKM. This CDR3 spans 12 amino acids.